This entry lists 14 T cell receptor beta chains sequenced from one sample in a study of breast tumors, draining lymph nodes, adjacent tissues. Breast cancer patients provided tissue from their axillary draining lymph nodes. Using its own MiXCR run on the multiplex PCR reads, TCRdb lists one record per CDR3 protein. The sample holds 150,000 to 200,000 distinct CDR3 sequences, approximately 30% seen once. Material for sequencing was axillary lymph node tissue. These receptors all stem from a female donor with breast cancer. Some clones in this sample may be carry-over from other donors' samples.

This clonotype was counted at least ten times. The rearrangement uses TRBV5-1 and TRBJ2-1; 12 nucleotides match TRBD2. The CDR3 has 16 residues. With 4 bases clipped from V and 4 bases from J, the junction kept 6 bases outside the gene matches. Per the germline V gene, CDR1 is SGHRS and CDR2 is YFSETQ. The CDR3: CASSTGLAGKYNEQFF. In DNA, the CDR3 is TGCGCCAGCAGCACCGGACTAGCGGGAAAATACAATGAGCAGTTCTTC.

This clonotype was seen once. This rearrangement joins TRBV4-2 to TRBJ2-1; the D gene could be TRBD1 or TRBD2 (5 bases each). CDR1 and CDR2 (germline): LGHNA, YNFKEQ. Trimming took 0 bases from V and 12 from J, leaving 15 bases between them. The CDR3 runs 14 residues. As DNA, the CDR3 is TGTGCCAGCAGCCAAGAACGGGGCTCAGATACGCAGTTCTTC. Translated: CASSQERGSDTQFF.

To note about this clonotype: One end of the junction fails to match germline, which may point to a read error. The J gene is TRBJ2-1, the V gene TRBV6-5; TRBD1 matches at 7 bases. The germline CDR1 and CDR2 sequences are MNHEY and SVGAGI. The length of the CDR3 is 14 residues. Here the CDR3 reads CAGSYHRQGNEQFF. DNA for the CDR3: TGTGCCGGCAGTTACCATCGACAGGGCAATGAGCAGTTCTTC.

The rearrangement uses TRBV12-3 or TRBV12-4 and TRBJ2-1, with 14 nucleotides matching TRBD2. J gave up 5 bases and V 5 bases, and 11 bases lay outside the gene matches. This CDR3 is built from 18 residues. The chain's CDR3 is CASSPRWGLAGEHNEQFF. The CDR3 DNA sequence: TGTGCCAGCAGTCCCCGGTGGGGACTAGCGGGAGAGCACAATGAGCAGTTCTTC.

Ten or more counts support this clonotype. The rearrangement joins TRBV9 to TRBJ1-5; D not certain. The CDR3 totals 13 residues. The germline V and J ends were trimmed by 0 bases and 6 bases, with 7 bases remaining between them. Looked up from germline, CDR1 is SGDLS and CDR2 is YYNGEE. CDR3 in amino acids: CASSVADGQPQHF. The CDR3 DNA is TGTGCCAGCAGCGTAGCTGACGGTCAGCCCCAGCATTTT.

This sequence joins TRBV10-3 and TRBJ1-5; 7 nucleotides line up with TRBD1. CDR1 and CDR2 from the germline V gene are ENHRY and SYGVKD. The CDR3 totals 14 residues. With 4 bases clipped from V and 3 bases from J, the junction kept 3 bases outside the gene matches. The CDR3 loop reads CAISVTGDNQPQHF. The CDR3 coding sequence is TGTGCCATCAGTGTAACAGGGGACAATCAGCCCCAGCATTTT.

This clonotype was seen a handful of times. The rearrangement joins TRBV3-1 to TRBJ2-5; TRBD2 agrees at 9 bases. Germline V gene sequence: CDR1 LGHDT, CDR2 YNNKEL (reference sequence). Losses at the gene ends were 0 bases for V and 5 bases for J; bases not matched to a gene: 13. The CDR3 sequence is 18 residues long. The CDR3 protein is CASSQEMHGRGGRETQYF. CDR3 DNA: TGTGCCAGCAGCCAAGAAATGCACGGGCGGGGGGGCCGGGAGACCCAGTACTTC.

This clonotype was seen repeatedly, ten times or more. This chain connects TRBV20-1 to TRBJ1-5, with no clear D. In germline, CDR1 is DFQATT, CDR2 SNEGSKA (reference sequence). The length of the CDR3 is 15 residues. With 3 bases removed from V and 5 bases from J, the gap between germline ends came to 17 bases. The CDR3 nucleotides read TGCAGTGCTAGGGATACGGCCGGAGGCCATCAGCCCCAGCATTTT. This encodes CSARDTAGGHQPQHF.

This clonotype was seen only a few times. Given a much more abundant clone one base away, this may be a read error. The CDR3 sequence: CSARQDLYGSTF. CDR3 nucleotides: TGCAGTGCCCGACAGGACCTCTATGGCTCCACCTTC. This chain joins TRBV20-1 and TRBJ1-2, with D perhaps TRBD1 (6 bases). The CDR3 is 12 amino acids. Germline V gene sequence: CDR1 DFQATT, CDR2 SNEGSKA (reference sequence).

Concerning this clonotype itself: The conserved phenylalanine or tryptophan is not found at the CDR3 terminus, so this likely reflects a read error. It is unclear where the CDR3 begins or ends on the DNA, so no DNA is shown, and the CDR3 is as TCRdb lists it. The chain carries TRBV19 and TRBJ2-2; the D segment call TRBD1 is taken from the table without a DNA check. The CDR3 extends over 16 residues, inclusive of both ends. CDR1 is LNHDA, CDR2 SQIVND, per germline (reference sequence). CDR3 sequence: CASSIGGTGEHRGAVV.

This clonotype has a count of ten or more. CDR3 coding DNA: TGTGCCAGCTCCCCTTTGGCCAGGGATTATGGCTACACCTTC. The encoded protein is CASSPLARDYGYTF. The rearrangement joins TRBV6-5 to TRBJ1-2; maybe TRBD1 (5 bases). The germline CDR1 and CDR2 sequences are MNHEY and SVGAGI. The ends were cut back, 8 bases at V and 5 bases at J, with 18 bases in the middle. CDR3 length equals 14 residues.

There are many counts of this clonotype. CDR3 DNA sequence: TGTGCCAGCAGGCGAGGGCAGATAAATGAAAAACTGTTTTTT. This codes for CASRRGQINEKLFF. The rearrangement joins TRBV6-2 or TRBV6-3 to TRBJ1-4, with D hard to call. Trimming shortened V by 6 bases and J by 5 bases, and 13 bases separated the two germline ends. The germline V gene encodes CDR1 MNHEY and CDR2 SVGEGT. This CDR3 is built from 14 residues.

This clonotype was seen at least ten times. J is TRBJ1-6 and V is TRBV12-3 or TRBV12-4; unclear D gene. The CDR3 covers 14 residues. The V and J ends lost 5 bases and 4 bases respectively, with 9 bases between them. CDR3 bases: TGTGCCAGCAGTCCCCAGAGGTATAATTCACCCCTCCACTTT. It specifies CASSPQRYNSPLHF.

This clonotype was recorded many times. The V gene is TRBV12-3 or TRBV12-4, the J gene TRBJ1-6; TRBD1 aligns across 8 bases. The CDR3 is 15 amino acids. J gave up 8 bases and V 6 bases, and 9 bases lay outside the gene matches. The CDR3 reads CASSRFQGAHSPLHF. The CDR3, as DNA: TGTGCCAGCAGCCGATTCCAGGGGGCGCATTCACCCCTCCACTTT.